This T cell receptor (beta chain) was found in a study of blood T cell repertoires in COVID-19. Clones were sequenced by immunoSEQ multiplex PCR, and TCRdb holds only the in-frame ones, with some missing. This sample carries hundreds of thousands of clones, about 90% of them seen once, and the ten largest clones take approximately 0.99%. Between the trimmed V and J ends, which lost 0 bases and 1 base, there was a span of 9 bases. The V gene's germline CDR1 is ENHRY and CDR2 SYGVKD. This CDR3 is 16 amino acids long. The receptor was derived from a woman under 40 who had recovered from COVID-19. The V call is TRBV10-3, the J call TRBJ1-4, with D possibly TRBD1 on 6 matching bases. The sample was PBMCs or T cells enriched from blood (not recorded which). CDR3 sequence reads: CAISESFRGTNEKLFF. The CDR3 nucleotides read TGTGCCATCAGTGAGTCTTTCAGGGGAACTAATGAAAAACTGTTTTTT.